This T cell receptor (beta chain) appears in the sequencing data of a study of neurological immune-mediated disorders. Findings and caveats of the study: The most TCR clonal expansion was seen in HTLV-1-associated myelopathy, and the least was seen in multiple sclerosis, which fell below healthy controls. The expanded clones of different subjects shared no CDR3 amino acid sequences (suggesting private repertoires in all groups).

cDNA synthesis was performed by 5'RACE with 10-nucleotide random UMIs. MiXCR, run by TCRdb on the 5' RACE reads, gives a single entry per CDR3 protein. The data show under 100,000 distinct CDR3 sequences, with under 15% seen just once and approximately 4.5% held by the top ten. This CDR3 contains 15 residues. V lost 3 bases, J lost 0 bases, and 10 bases lay in between. From germline, CDR1 is SGHRS and CDR2 YFSETQ. Sample time point: longitudinal time-point 2. Unsorted libraries were derived from 2 million PBMCs stored at -80 C. Many counts were recorded for this clonotype. Its specificity is unknown. The origin of this receptor is a female donor with HTLV-1-associated myelopathy (HAM/TSP). Sequencing was done on a sample of PBMCs. The rearrangement uses TRBV5-1 and TRBJ2-4, with a weak D call TRBD1 (5 bases). In DNA, the CDR3 is TGCGCCAGCAGCTCTCAGGGTCTAGCCAAAAACATTCAGTACTTC. Its translation is CASSSQGLAKNIQYF.